The rows below give T cell receptor beta chains drawn from one sample of a study of cytomegalovirus exposure and HLA in healthy donors. Method: immunoSEQ multiplex PCR; TCRdb's copy keeps in-frame clones and lacks some. The sample comprises under 110,000 clones, roughly 74% of which are singletons, and about 1.9% rests with the top ten. The sample consisted of PBMCs. These receptors were collected from a woman aged 40 to 50 in good health and CMV-seronegative. Both conserved end residues are part of each CDR3. A D gene is named only where the DNA matches it firmly. The size field is filled for only some rows; it gives once, few, many or a size class.

>TRBJ2-1|TRBD2|TRBV9|16|-
TGTGCCAGCAACACAGGGACGACTAGCGCAAACAATGAGCAGTTCTTC
CASNTGTTSANNEQFF
>TRBJ1-4|-|TRBV6-5|14|-
TGTGCCAGCAGTTACAGGGGCCCGGATGAAAAACTGTTTTTT
CASSYRGPDEKLFF
>TRBJ1-2|-|TRBV2|14|-
TGTGCCAGCAGTGAAGTAGGAGAAATCTGTGGCTACACCTTC
CASSEVGEICGYTF
>TRBJ1-4|-|TRBV20-1|11|-
TGCAGTGCTAGAGAAGCGGGGGAACTGTTTTTT
CSAREAGELFF
>TRBJ2-3|-|TRBV11-2|13|-
TGTGCCAGCAGCTTAAGCGGTACAGATACGCAGTATTTT
CASSLSGTDTQYF
>TRBJ1-1|TRBD1|TRBV27|16|-
TGTGCCAGCAGTTCGATACTCAGGGGGCTGGACACTGAAGCTTTCTTT
CASSSILRGLDTEAFF
>TRBJ2-1|TRBD2|TRBV30|13|-
TGTGCCTGGAGCAACGGGGGGTACGGTGAGCAGTTCTTC
CAWSNGGYGEQFF
>TRBJ2-3|TRBD1|TRBV10-3|14|-
TGTGCCATCAGTGTTGGGACAGGGGGCGATACGCAGTATTTT
CAISVGTGGDTQYF
>TRBJ2-3|-|TRBV27|13|few
TGTGCCAGCAGTTTGTCCGGCACAGATACGCAGTATTTT
CASSLSGTDTQYF
>TRBJ1-2|-|TRBV10-3|13|-
TGTGCCATCAGTGTACAGGGAGTGGAAGGCTACACCTTC
CAISVQGVEGYTF
>TRBJ2-7|-|TRBV9|16|-
TGTGCCAGCAGCCCACAAGCTCTAGCGTCCACCTACGAGCAGTACTTC
CASSPQALASTYEQYF
>TRBJ2-5|-|TRBV4-2|14|-
TGTGCCAGCAGCCAAGATCGCGGACAAGAGACCCAGTACTTC
CASSQDRGQETQYF
>TRBJ2-1|TRBD1|TRBV15|16|-
TGTGCCACCAGCAGAGACCGGACAGGGGGCTTCAATGAGCAGTTCTTC
CATSRDRTGGFNEQFF
>TRBJ1-2|TRBD1|TRBV2|15|-
TGTGCCAGCCTTAATCCGGGACAGGCGAACTATGGCTACACCTTC
CASLNPGQANYGYTF
>TRBJ2-7|-|TRBV23-1|14|-
TGCGCCTTCACAAGGGGGGGGAGCTCCTACGAGCAGTACTTC
CAFTRGGSSYEQYF
>TRBJ2-2|-|TRBV29-1|12|-
TGCAGCGGCTGGGCAAACACCGGGGAGCTGTTTTTT
CSGWANTGELFF
>TRBJ1-3|-|TRBV19|14|-
TGTGCCAGTAGTATTCCCGGTTCTGGAAACACCATATATTTT
CASSIPGSGNTIYF
>TRBJ1-1|-|TRBV4-3|15|few
TGCGCCAGCAGCCAAGGAAGGACATATAACACTGAAGCTTTCTTT
CASSQGRTYNTEAFF
>TRBJ2-7|-|TRBV19|15|-
TGTGCCAGTAGTATAGATCTGGGCAGACCCTACGAGCAGTACTTC
CASSIDLGRPYEQYF
>TRBJ2-3|TRBD1|TRBV6-1|16|-
TGTGCCAGCAGTGACCAAGAGGGACAGGGGTTAGATACGCAGTATTTT
CASSDQEGQGLDTQYF
>TRBJ1-1|TRBD1|TRBV7-3|13|-
TGTGCCAGCAGCCAGGGGGCAGTTACTGAAGCTTTCTTT
CASSQGAVTEAFF
>TRBJ2-3|-|TRBV14|16|-
TGTGCCAGCAGCCAAGATCTCAACAGGGGCACAGATACGCAGTATTTT
CASSQDLNRGTDTQYF
>TRBJ2-3|-|TRBV29-1|13|-
TGCAGCGTTGAACTAGCTGAAACAGATACGCAGTATTTT
CSVELAETDTQYF
>TRBJ1-2|TRBD1|TRBV6-1|15|-
TGTGCCAGCAGTTTTCGGACAGGGGCTAACTATGGCTACACCTTC
CASSFRTGANYGYTF
>TRBJ1-3|-|TRBV7-9|14|-
TGTGCCAGCAGCTTAAGGACATCTGGAAACACCATATATTTT
CASSLRTSGNTIYF
>TRBJ2-5|TRBD1|TRBV7-3|14|few
TGTGCCAGCAGCCCGGACAGGAGCCAAGAGACCCAGTACTTC
CASSPDRSQETQYF
>TRBJ2-1|TRBD2|TRBV2|15|-
TGTGCCAGCAGTGAACTAGCGGGAGGGGACAATGAGCAGTTCTTC
CASSELAGGDNEQFF
>TRBJ2-7|-|TRBV19|14|-
TGTGCCAGTAGTAGAACAGAGAACCCCTACGAGCAGTACTTC
CASSRTENPYEQYF
>TRBJ1-2|TRBD1|TRBV2|14|-
TGTGCCAGCATACGCCCCGGGACAGGGAAGGGCTACACCTTC
CASIRPGTGKGYTF
>TRBJ2-2|-|TRBV9|15|-
TGTGCCAGCAGCGCCCAGACAGGAAACACCGGGGAGCTGTTTTTT
CASSAQTGNTGELFF
>TRBJ2-2|-|TRBV2|15|-
TGTGCCAGCAGTGCCCTTCGCAGTAACACCGGGGAGCTGTTTTTT
CASSALRSNTGELFF
>TRBJ1-2|-|TRBV9|15|few
TGTGCCAGCAGCCCAAGTCCAGGGGACGCCTATGGCTACACCTTC
CASSPSPGDAYGYTF
>TRBJ2-5|TRBD1|TRBV30|12|-
TGTGCCTGGGGACAGGGAATCGAGACCCAGTACTTC
CAWGQGIETQYF
>TRBJ1-6|TRBD1|TRBV2|15|-
TGTGCCAGCAGAGGGGACAGCTTAAATAATTCACCCCTCCACTTT
CASRGDSLNNSPLHF
>TRBJ2-6|-|TRBV7-9|19|-
TGTGCCAGCAGCTCATTTGGGACCGGGACACCGAACGGGGCCAACGTCCTGACTTTC
CASSSFGTGTPNGANVLTF
>TRBJ2-3|-|TRBV11-2|18|-
TGTGCCAGCAGCTTAGCCTTCCGGACACTTCTGAGCACAGATACGCAGTATTTT
CASSLAFRTLLSTDTQYF
>TRBJ2-3|TRBD2|TRBV10-2|16|few
TGCGCCAGCAGCTCGGGGCTAGCGGGAAGCACAGATACGCAGTATTTT
CASSSGLAGSTDTQYF
>TRBJ1-3|-|TRBV9|18|-
TGTGCCAGCAGCCCACGAGACTACCTAACGACCTCTGGAAACACCATATATTTT
CASSPRDYLTTSGNTIYF
>TRBJ2-3|TRBD2|TRBV18|16|few
TGTGCCAGCTCCCCGATGGGCGGGAGTGCCACAGATACGCAGTATTTT
CASSPMGGSATDTQYF
>TRBJ2-2|-|TRBV6-1|15|-
TGTGCCAGCAGTTGGACAGTCCAGGGGACCGGGGAGCTGTTTTTT
CASSWTVQGTGELFF
>TRBJ1-2|-|TRBV2|12|-
TGTGCCAGCAGTGGACAGAACTATGGCTACACCTTC
CASSGQNYGYTF
>TRBJ1-5|-|TRBV21-1|14|-
TGTGCCAGCAGCAACATTTCCTACAATCAGCCCCAGCATTTT
CASSNISYNQPQHF
>TRBJ2-1|TRBD2|TRBV27|14|-
TGTGCCAGCAGCGGACTAGCGAGGTTCAATGAGCAGTTCTTC
CASSGLARFNEQFF
>TRBJ1-4|TRBD1|TRBV6-6|15|-
TGTGCCAGCAGCCCCAACCGGGACAGGGAAGAAAAACTGTTTTTT
CASSPNRDREEKLFF
>TRBJ1-2|-|TRBV6-1|16|few
TGTGCCAGCAGTGAATTGGGACACCCAGCTAACTATGGCTACACCTTC
CASSELGHPANYGYTF
>TRBJ2-5|TRBD1|TRBV5-8|16|-
TGTGCCAGCAGCTTCAGGGACAGGGGCGGGGTGGAGACCCAGTACTTC
CASSFRDRGGVETQYF
>TRBJ2-7|TRBD1|TRBV7-9|14|few
TGTGCCAGCAGCTTTAAGACAGGGGGCTACGAGCAGTACTTC
CASSFKTGGYEQYF
>TRBJ1-2|TRBD1|TRBV14|13|once
TGTGCCAGCAGTCCGGGACAGGGGTTCGGCTACACCTTC
CASSPGQGFGYTF
>TRBJ1-1|-|TRBV19|13|-
TGTGCCAGTAGTATAGGGGCAGCCACTGAAGCTTTCTTT
CASSIGAATEAFF
>TRBJ2-1|TRBD2|TRBV2|14|-
TGTGCCAGCAGCCTGGCGGCGGGAGTTCGTGAGCAGTTCTTC
CASSLAAGVREQFF
>TRBJ1-2|-|TRBV30|13|-
TGTGCCTGGAGGGGGGCGCCTTACTATGGCTACACCTTC
CAWRGAPYYGYTF
>TRBJ1-5|-|TRBV18|13|-
TGTGCCAGCTCCGGGGGACTCGATCAGCCCCAGCATTTT
CASSGGLDQPQHF
>TRBJ1-2|TRBD1|TRBV6-1|15|-
TGTGCCAGCAACCTAAGGACAGGGGGAGACTATGGCTACACCTTC
CASNLRTGGDYGYTF
>TRBJ1-4|TRBD1|TRBV18|16|few
TGTGCCAGCTCACTCAACTTCGGGACAGGTAATGAAAAACTGTTTTTT
CASSLNFGTGNEKLFF
>TRBJ2-7|-|TRBV4-2|14|few
TGTGCCAGCAGCCCTAGACTGAAATCCTACGAGCAGTACTTC
CASSPRLKSYEQYF
>TRBJ2-3|-|TRBV9|16|-
TGTGCCAGCAGCTTCGCGTCCCTTCGAGGAACAGATACGCAGTATTTT
CASSFASLRGTDTQYF
>TRBJ2-3|-|TRBV14|14|-
TGTGCCAGCAGCCTCGAGGCAGGGGCAGATACGCAGTATTTT
CASSLEAGADTQYF
>TRBJ2-7|-|TRBV28|11|-
TGTGCCAGCAGCGAGACCTACGAGCAGTACTTC
CASSETYEQYF
>TRBJ1-2|-|TRBV30|14|-
TGTGCCTGGAGCTCCTGGCAGGCCTCCTATGGCTACACCTTC
CAWSSWQASYGYTF